The 22 T cell receptor beta chains below come from one sample, sequenced in a study of shared clonotypes between healthy human individuals. Assay used: immunoSEQ multiplex PCR; TCRdb lists only in-frame clones, some missing. Found here are some 1,600,000 clones, around 98% of them singletons; the top ten hold about 0.42%. Sequencing input: naive CD4+ T cells sorted from blood. Subset reported: CD45RA+ positively selected. All receptors come from a man aged 25 to 40 in good health.

J is TRBJ1-3 and V is TRBV28; 9 bases agree with TRBD1. There are 15 residues in the CDR3. V shed 7 bases, J shed 4 bases, and the junction held 8 bases outside the gene matches. Germline values: CDR1 MDHEN, CDR2 SYDVKM. DNA for the CDR3: TGTGCCAGCACCTTAAGGGGGACAGGGGGAAACACCATATATTTT. Protein product: CASTLRGTGGNTIYF.

The chain couples TRBV4-1 to TRBJ2-1; a possible D gene is TRBD2 (6 bases). Trimming took off 4 bases at V and 13 bases at J, with 17 bases between the two ends. This CDR3 is 13 amino acids long. CDR1 is MGHRA and CDR2 is YSYEKL in the germline V gene. CDR3 DNA: TGCGCCAGCAGCCCTCGTATATCGGGAGTCCAGTTCTTC. Its protein product is CASSPRISGVQFF.

This chain uses TRBV30 with TRBJ2-1, with D tentatively TRBD1 (6 bases). Germline V gene data show CDR1 as GTSNPN and CDR2 as SVGIG (reference sequence). V was clipped by 0 bases and J by 7 bases, with 10 bases between them. The CDR3 consists of 13 residues. Here the CDR3 DNA reads TGTGCCTGGAGTGTTTACAGGGAAAATGAGCAGTTCTTC. This gives the protein CAWSVYRENEQFF. Complete variable domain (other parts from reference TRBV30 and TRBJ2-1): SQTIHQWPATLVQPVGSPLSLECTVEGTSNPNLYWYRQAAGRGLQLLFYSVGIGQISSEVPQNLSASRPQDRQFILSSKKLLLSDSGFYLCAWSVYRENEQFFGPGTRLTVL.

The gene calls are TRBV5-4 and TRBJ2-1; the D gene is possibly TRBD2 (5 bases). The germline V and J ends were trimmed by 4 bases and 2 bases, with 13 bases remaining between them. CDR1 is SGHNT, CDR2 YYREEE, per germline (reference sequence). CDR3 length: 15 residues. The CDR3 coding sequence is TGTGCCAGCAGCCCTCCGGACGGGGCCTACAATGAGCAGTTCTTC. Translation gives CASSPPDGAYNEQFF.

DNA for the CDR3: TGTGCCACCAGCAGAGATTCGGGAGGGGACGGCGAGCAGTACTTC. The encoded protein is CATSRDSGGDGEQYF. The chain is built from TRBV15 and TRBJ2-7; 8 positions match TRBD2. With 0 bases clipped from V and 6 bases from J, the junction kept 7 bases outside the gene matches. Germline-derived CDR1 and CDR2 are LNHNV and YYDKDF (reference sequence). The CDR3 contains 15 residues.

This clone showed up just once. The rearrangement links TRBV5-1 to TRBJ1-1, with no clear D. V was clipped by 4 bases and J by 0 bases, with 7 bases between them. Germline assignment: CDR1 SGHRS and CDR2 YFSETQ. This CDR3 has 13 residues. The CDR3 coding sequence is TGCGCCAGCAGCACCCAGGTGAACACTGAAGCTTTCTTT. Protein product: CASSTQVNTEAFF. Supplemented by reference TRBV5-1 and TRBJ1-1, the full variable domain reads KAGVTQTPRYLIKTRGQQVTLSCSPISGHRSVSWYQQTPGQGLQFLFEYFSETQRNKGNFPGRFSGRQFSNSRSEMNVSTLELGDSALYLCASSTQVNTEAFFGQGTRLTVV.

The CDR3 coding sequence is TGTGCCAGCAGGCGGGGGGCCTCCCTGGCGAACACCATATATTTT. It translates to CASRRGASLANTIYF. The rearrangement joins TRBV28 to TRBJ1-3, with TRBD1 as a possible D gene (6 bases). V lost 6 bases and J 7 bases, leaving 19 bases between the germline ends. CDR3 length: 15 residues. CDR1 is MDHEN, CDR2 SYDVKM, per germline. The complete variable domain, with remaining parts taken from reference TRBV28 and TRBJ1-3, reads DVKVTQSSRYLVKRTGEKVFLECVQDMDHENMFWYRQDPGLGLRLIYFSYDVKMKEKGDIPEGYSVSREKKERFSLILESASTNQTSMYLCASRRGASLANTIYFGEGSWLTVV.

The chain has TRBV19 and TRBJ2-7; the match to TRBD1 covers 7 bases. There are 15 residues in the CDR3. V shed 7 bases, J shed 1 base, and the junction held 10 bases outside the gene matches. Germline V gene data show CDR1 as LNHDA and CDR2 as SQIVND (reference sequence). The CDR3 DNA reads as TGTGCCAGTAAACAACAGGGGCGAGGGTCCTACGAGCAGTACTTC. It specifies CASKQQGRGSYEQYF.

This chain uses TRBV18 with TRBJ1-2, with D tentatively TRBD1 (6 bases). This CDR3 comprises 13 residues. Germline lookup yields CDR1 KGHSH and CDR2 LQKENI. The germline V and J ends were trimmed by 8 bases and 10 bases, with 20 bases remaining between them. CDR3 amino acids: CASTPQPGVNYTF. The CDR3 nucleotides read TGTGCCAGCACCCCACAGCCAGGGGTCAACTACACCTTC.

This clone has only one observation. The gene calls are TRBV25-1 and TRBJ2-3; D gene uncertain. CDR3 length: 12 amino acids. V was clipped by 3 bases and J by 11 bases, with 12 bases between them. CDR1 and CDR2 from the germline V gene are MGHDK and SYGVNS. The CDR3 DNA reads TGTGCCAGCAGTGACAACGTTTTCGTGCAGTATTTT. This translates into CASSDNVFVQYF.

On this clone: Other DNA sequences in the same sample also yield this CDR3. The V and J genes are TRBV10-3 and TRBJ2-7; D might be TRBD2 (6 bases). The V and J ends lost 4 bases and 2 bases respectively, with 6 bases between them. The V gene's germline CDR1 is ENHRY and CDR2 SYGVKD. This CDR3 has 12 amino acids. CDR3 loop: CAISGGAYEQYF. Here the CDR3 DNA reads TGTGCCATCAGTGGCGGGGCCTACGAGCAGTACTTC.

The J gene is TRBJ2-7, the V gene TRBV2; TRBD2 agrees at 7 bases. Germline V gene data show CDR1 as SNHLY and CDR2 as FYNNEI. V was clipped by 6 bases and J by 2 bases; unmatched bases: 7. There are 14 residues in the CDR3. The CDR3 region is CASRLGTTPYEQYF. CDR3 bases: TGTGCCAGCAGGCTTGGGACTACTCCCTACGAGCAGTACTTC.

V gene TRBV6-1 combines with J gene TRBJ1-3; the D is unclear. The germline V and J ends were trimmed by 9 bases and 0 bases, with 9 bases remaining between them. Germline-derived CDR1 and CDR2 are MNHNS and SASEGT. The length of the CDR3 is 13 residues. Here the CDR3 DNA reads TGTGCCAGTTCCCGGGACTCTGGAAACACCATATATTTT. This translates into CASSRDSGNTIYF.

This chain joins TRBV19 and TRBJ2-7; TRBD1 agrees at 10 bases. The V gene's germline CDR1 is LNHDA and CDR2 SQIVND (reference sequence). V was pared by 5 bases and J by 4 bases, with 14 bases of the junction left unmatched. The CDR3 consists of 17 residues. The DNA for the CDR3 is TGTGCCAGTAGTTCCCCCGCCATGACAGGGGGCTCGTACGAGCAGTACTTC. Translated, it gives CASSSPAMTGGSYEQYF.

The rearrangement joins TRBV7-3 to TRBJ2-6; D ambiguous. Germline CDR1 reads SGHTA; CDR2 reads FQGTGA. The CDR3 contains 14 residues. V dropped 5 bases and J dropped 0 bases, with 5 bases sitting between them. CDR3 nucleotide sequence: TGTGCCAGCAGCATTGTCTCTGGGGCCAACGTCCTGACTTTC. Protein sequence: CASSIVSGANVLTF. The full variable domain, in which reference TRBV7-3 and TRBJ2-6 provide the parts outside the CDR3, is GAGVSQTPSNKVTEKGKYVELRCDPISGHTALYWYRQSLGQGPEFLIYFQGTGAADDSGLPNDRFFAVRPEGSVSTLKIQRTERGDSAVYLCASSIVSGANVLTFGAGSRLTVL.

This sequence joins TRBV5-1 and TRBJ2-1; D is ambiguous. Germline V gene data show CDR1 as SGHRS and CDR2 as YFSETQ. V was cut by 0 bases and J by 7 bases, with 14 bases left in between. The CDR3 has 15 amino acids. CDR3: CASSLALDHKNEQFF. CDR3 DNA: TGCGCCAGCAGCTTGGCCCTCGACCACAAAAATGAGCAGTTCTTC.

V usage is TRBV30 and J usage is TRBJ2-5, with a tentative D call TRBD2 (5 bases). The J call is doubtful: the DNA matches TRBJ2-7 better. CDR3 length equals 14 residues. The germline V gene has CDR1 GTSNPN and CDR2 SVGIG (reference sequence). In nucleotides, the CDR3 is TGTGCCTGGAGTCCGCCTCGCCTAGCTGCCGAGCAGTACTTC. It codes for CAWSPPRLAAEQYF.

This clone has just one count. The sample holds other DNA sequences that translate to the same CDR3. The chain carries TRBV18 and TRBJ2-1; no reliable D call. The CDR3 consists of 15 residues. V shed 2 bases and J shed 0 bases, with 8 bases lying between them. Germline CDR1 reads KGHSH; CDR2 reads LQKENI. The CDR3 sequence is CASSPDSSSYNEQFF. As DNA, the CDR3 is TGTGCCAGCTCACCAGATTCGAGCTCCTACAATGAGCAGTTCTTC.

V is TRBV7-2 and J is TRBJ2-5; TRBD2 might be the D (5 bases). The CDR3 is made up of 15 amino acids. V lost 5 bases and J 5 bases, leaving 18 bases between the germline ends. CDR1 and CDR2 from the germline V gene are SGHTA and FQGNSA. CDR3: CASSPGWVRGETQYF. CDR3 DNA: TGTGCCAGCAGCCCTGGGTGGGTTCGAGGGGAGACCCAGTACTTC.

The chain carries TRBV10-1 and TRBJ2-7; D remains ambiguous. CDR3 size: 15 residues. V was trimmed by 0 bases and J by 3 bases, leaving 12 bases between them. Looked up from germline, CDR1 is WNHNN and CDR2 is SYGVQD (reference sequence). In nucleotides, the CDR3 is TGCGCCAGCAGTGAGTCTGGCACGGATCTCTACGAGCAGTACTTC. Its protein product is CASSESGTDLYEQYF.

This sequence joins TRBV9 and TRBJ1-3; unclear D gene. Trimming took off 0 bases at V and 8 bases at J, with 12 bases between the two ends. Germline V gene lookup returns CDR1 SGDLS and CDR2 YYNGEE. CDR3 size: 14 residues. This CDR3 is CASSVAETGHTIYF. Written as DNA, the CDR3 is TGTGCCAGCAGCGTAGCTGAAACCGGTCACACCATATATTTT.

The V and J genes are TRBV12-5 and TRBJ2-2; possible D gene TRBD1, 6 bases. In germline, CDR1 is LGHNT, CDR2 FRNRAP. The CDR3 loop spans 14 amino acids. V was shortened by 5 bases and J by 4 bases, with 11 bases between the two germline ends. The CDR3 loop reads CASGQGHLTGELFF. The CDR3 nucleotides are TGTGCTAGTGGTCAGGGACACCTCACCGGGGAGCTGTTTTTT.